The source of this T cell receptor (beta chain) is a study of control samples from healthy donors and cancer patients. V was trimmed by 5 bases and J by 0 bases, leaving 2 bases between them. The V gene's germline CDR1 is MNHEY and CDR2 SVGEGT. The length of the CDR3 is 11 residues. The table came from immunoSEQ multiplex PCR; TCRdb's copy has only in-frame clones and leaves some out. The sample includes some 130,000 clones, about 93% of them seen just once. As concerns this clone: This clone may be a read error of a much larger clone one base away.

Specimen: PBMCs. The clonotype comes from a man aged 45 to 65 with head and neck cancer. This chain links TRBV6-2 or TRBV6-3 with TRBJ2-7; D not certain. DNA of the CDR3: TGTGCCAGCAGTGTCTCCTACGAGCAGTACTTC. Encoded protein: CASSVSYEQYF.